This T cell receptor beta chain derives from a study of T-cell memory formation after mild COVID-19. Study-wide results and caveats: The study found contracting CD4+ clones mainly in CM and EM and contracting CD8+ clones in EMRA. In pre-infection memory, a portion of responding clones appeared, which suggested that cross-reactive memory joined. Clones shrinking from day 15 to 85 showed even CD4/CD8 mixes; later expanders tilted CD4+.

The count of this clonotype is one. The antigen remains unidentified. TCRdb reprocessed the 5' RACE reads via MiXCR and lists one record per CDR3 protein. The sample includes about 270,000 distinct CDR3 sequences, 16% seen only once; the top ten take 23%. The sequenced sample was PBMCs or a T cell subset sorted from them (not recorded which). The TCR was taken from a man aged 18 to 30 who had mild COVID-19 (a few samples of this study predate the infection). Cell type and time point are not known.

In DNA, the CDR3 is TGTGCCAGCAGTTTTACGACAGGGGGGACTGAAGCTTTCTTT. It translates to CASSFTTGGTEAFF. J is TRBJ1-1 and V is TRBV12-3 or TRBV12-4, with 9 positions matching TRBD1. The junction had 4 bases not matched to a gene; V was cut back by 3 bases and J by 5 bases. The CDR3 is 14 amino acids.